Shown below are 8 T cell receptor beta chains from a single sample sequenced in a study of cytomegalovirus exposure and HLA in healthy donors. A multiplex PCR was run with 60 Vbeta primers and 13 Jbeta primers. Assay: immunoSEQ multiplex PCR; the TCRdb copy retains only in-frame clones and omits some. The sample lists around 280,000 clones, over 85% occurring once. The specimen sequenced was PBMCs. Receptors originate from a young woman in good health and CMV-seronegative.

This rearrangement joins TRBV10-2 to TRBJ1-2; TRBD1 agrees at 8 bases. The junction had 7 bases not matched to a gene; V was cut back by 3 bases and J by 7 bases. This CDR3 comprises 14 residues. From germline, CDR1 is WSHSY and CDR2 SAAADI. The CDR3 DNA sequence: TGCGCCAGCAGTGAAGGTCAGGGGGCACGTGGCTACACCTTC. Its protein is CASSEGQGARGYTF.

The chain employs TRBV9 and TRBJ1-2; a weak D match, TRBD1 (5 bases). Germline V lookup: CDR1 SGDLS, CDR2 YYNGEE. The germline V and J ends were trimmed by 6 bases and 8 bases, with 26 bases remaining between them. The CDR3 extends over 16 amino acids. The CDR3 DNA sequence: TGTGCCAGCACCCCGTGGGGAGGGCAGGGTCGACTCGGCTACACCTTC. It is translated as CASTPWGGQGRLGYTF.

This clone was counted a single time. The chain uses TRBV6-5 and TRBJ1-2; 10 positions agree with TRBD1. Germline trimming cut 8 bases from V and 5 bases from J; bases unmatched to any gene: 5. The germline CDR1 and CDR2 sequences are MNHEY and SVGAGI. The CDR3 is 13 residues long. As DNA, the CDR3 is TGTGCCAGCCGGGACAGGGGTCAGTATGGCTACACCTTC. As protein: CASRDRGQYGYTF.

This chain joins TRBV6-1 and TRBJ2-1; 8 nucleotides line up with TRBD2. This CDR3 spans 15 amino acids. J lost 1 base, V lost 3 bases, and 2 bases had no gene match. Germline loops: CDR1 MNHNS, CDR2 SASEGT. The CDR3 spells CASSDGGGSYNEQFF. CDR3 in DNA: TGTGCCAGCAGTGACGGGGGGGGATCCTACAATGAGCAGTTCTTC.

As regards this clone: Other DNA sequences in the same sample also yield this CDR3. CDR3 amino acids: CASSRDRGTEAFF. The CDR3 bases are TGTGCCAGCAGCCGGGACAGGGGAACTGAAGCTTTCTTT. The chain links TRBV11-3 to TRBJ1-1; 10 nucleotides agree with TRBD1. This CDR3 contains 13 residues. Germline V gene sequence: CDR1 SGHNT, CDR2 YENEEA. Trimming cost V 5 bases and J 5 bases; bases outside gene matches: 2.

The CDR3 region has the DNA TGTGCCAGCAGGCAGGGCTCCTATAATTCACCCCTCCACTTT. Protein: CASRQGSYNSPLHF. This sequence joins TRBV7-9 and TRBJ1-6, with D possibly TRBD1 on 5 matching bases. Germline CDR1 reads SEHNR; CDR2 reads FQNEAQ (reference sequence). Trimming left V 6 bases short and J 0 bases short, with 6 bases between. The CDR3 totals 14 residues. Together with reference TRBV7-9 and TRBJ1-6, the CDR3 gives the full variable domain: DTGVSQNPRHKITKRGQNVTFRCDPISEHNRLYWYRQTLGQGPEFLTYFQNEAQLEKSRLLSDRFSAERPKGSFSTLEIQRTEQGDSAMYLCASRQGSYNSPLHFGNGTRLTVT.

The CDR3 DNA sequence: TGTGCCAGCAGTCAGAAGAACCAGCCCCAGCATTTT. This sequence encodes CASSQKNQPQHF. V is TRBV27 and J is TRBJ1-5; D unclear. The CDR3 contains 12 residues. In germline, CDR1 is MNHEY, CDR2 SMNVEV (reference sequence). The V gene lost 5 bases and the J gene lost 7 bases, with 9 bases spanning the gap.

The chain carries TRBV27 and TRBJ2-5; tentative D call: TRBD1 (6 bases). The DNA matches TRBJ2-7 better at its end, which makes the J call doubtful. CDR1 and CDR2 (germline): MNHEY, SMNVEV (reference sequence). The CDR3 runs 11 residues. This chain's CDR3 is CATGTLYEQYF. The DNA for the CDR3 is TGTGCCACCGGGACACTCTACGAGCAGTACTTC.